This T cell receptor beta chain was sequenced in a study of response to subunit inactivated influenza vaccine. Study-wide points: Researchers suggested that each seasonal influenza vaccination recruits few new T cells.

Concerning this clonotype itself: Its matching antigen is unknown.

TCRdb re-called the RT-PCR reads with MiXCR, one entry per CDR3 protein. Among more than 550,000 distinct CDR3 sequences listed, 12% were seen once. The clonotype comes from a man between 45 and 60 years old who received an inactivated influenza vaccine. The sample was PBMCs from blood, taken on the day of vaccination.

The chain's CDR3 is CAIAGGAVGNEQFF. Here the CDR3 DNA reads TGTGCCATAGCGGGGGGCGCCGTCGGCAATGAGCAGTTCTTC. The chain has TRBV10-3 and TRBJ2-1; TRBD2 matches 9 bases. V lost 9 bases to trimming and J lost 6 bases; unmatched junction nucleotides: 9. Per germline, CDR1 ENHRY and CDR2 SYGVKD. The CDR3 has 14 amino acids.